The 18 T cell receptor beta chains below come from one sample, sequenced in a study of regulatory T cells in long-lasting Graves disease. Time point meaning: persistent/refractory GD, antithyroid drugs over 5 years with positive TRAb. PBMCs were the source of the RNA used for TCR sequencing. Combining iRepertoire HTBI primers with Arm-PCR of CDR3 regions, the authors built TCR beta libraries. TCRdb recomputed calls from the multiplex PCR reads with MiXCR, one row per CDR3 protein. The sample holds around 400,000 distinct CDR3 sequences; roughly 24% are singletons and the top ten take around a quarter. This specimen consisted of peripheral blood mononuclear cells (PBMCs), obtained when the disease was refractory, from a patient treated with antithyroid drugs. Source of these receptors: a woman between 35 and 50 years old with Graves disease.

There are many counts of this clonotype. The genes are TRBV29-1 and TRBJ2-7, with TRBD2 matching over 10 bases. The trim removed 5 bases at V and 3 bases at J, leaving 7 bases unmatched. Germline V gene lookup returns CDR1 SQVTM and CDR2 ANQGSEA. The CDR3 contains 14 residues. The DNA for the CDR3 is TGCAGCGTTTCCCGGCTAGCGGGAGTCTACGAGCAGTACTTC. Translated, it gives CSVSRLAGVYEQYF.

This clonotype has just a few counts. The gene calls are TRBV28 and TRBJ2-2; D remains unclear. Germline V gene sequence: CDR1 MDHEN, CDR2 SYDVKM. CDR3 length equals 14 residues. The germline V and J ends were trimmed by 7 bases and 3 bases, with 12 bases remaining between them. The CDR3, as DNA: TGTGCCAGCATAGGGCAGTTTTACACCGGGGAGCTGTTTTTT. Amino acids: CASIGQFYTGELFF.

Concerning this clonotype itself: This sequence may be a read error, since a much larger clone differs from it by one base. V and J are TRBV2 and TRBJ2-1, with 7 bases identical to TRBD1. J gave up 0 bases and V 11 bases, and 19 bases lay outside the gene matches. CDR1 is SNHLY, CDR2 FYNNEI, per germline. This CDR3 is built from 18 residues. The CDR3 loop reads CAGNLAQYPGGSYNEQFF. The CDR3 nucleotides read TGTGCCGGCAATTTAGCACAGTACCCAGGGGGCTCCTACAATGAGCAGTTCTTC.

This clonotype was found a few times. V is TRBV20-1 and J is TRBJ2-5; TRBD2 agrees at 13 bases. The CDR3 is 17 residues long. V lost 1 base, J lost 4 bases, and 9 bases stayed unmatched. The germline gives CDR1 DFQATT, CDR2 SNEGSKA (reference sequence). The DNA of the CDR3 is TGCAGTGCTAGAGGGGAGATTAGGACTAGCGGGAGAGAGACCCAGTACTTC. Translating it yields CSARGEIRTSGRETQYF.

Ten or more counts support this clonotype. The chain uses TRBV28 and TRBJ2-5; D is possibly TRBD1 (6 bases). With 5 bases removed from V and 1 base from J, the gap between germline ends came to 11 bases. Germline values: CDR1 MDHEN, CDR2 SYDVKM. The CDR3 length is 14 residues. Written as DNA, the CDR3 is TGTGCCAGCAGTCCCCGGACAGCCCAAGAGACCCAGTACTTC. It specifies CASSPRTAQETQYF.

This clonotype was detected ten times or more. The rearrangement links TRBV6-1 to TRBJ1-5; weak D call: TRBD1 (6 bases). Germline loops: CDR1 MNHNS, CDR2 SASEGT. CDR3 length: 18 residues. With 4 bases removed from V and 0 bases from J, the gap between germline ends came to 19 bases. The CDR3 loop is CASSARKTGLASNQPQHF. The CDR3 nucleotides read TGTGCCAGCAGTGCGAGAAAGACAGGCCTGGCTAGCAATCAGCCCCAGCATTTT.

This chain links TRBV2 with TRBJ2-3; TRBD1 is a possible D gene (6 bases). The CDR3 covers 15 residues. V was trimmed by 7 bases and J by 3 bases, leaving 17 bases between them. The germline V gene encodes CDR1 SNHLY and CDR2 FYNNEI. CDR3 residues: CASTPVQGLTDTQYF. The CDR3 DNA reads as TGTGCCAGCACACCCGTACAGGGTTTAACAGATACGCAGTATTTT.

This clonotype was observed a single time. The chain uses TRBV4-2 and TRBJ2-7; tentative D call: TRBD2 (5 bases). Germline V gene sequence: CDR1 LGHNA, CDR2 YNFKEQ. V dropped 0 bases and J dropped 2 bases, with 14 bases sitting between them. There are 16 residues in the CDR3. The CDR3 sequence: CASSQESGGSAYEQYF. The DNA for the CDR3 is TGTGCCAGCAGCCAAGAAAGCGGTGGGTCAGCCTACGAGCAGTACTTC.

This clonotype was picked up many times. The J gene is TRBJ2-5, the V gene TRBV29-1; D remains unclear. The germline V gene encodes CDR1 SQVTM and CDR2 ANQGSEA. There are 14 residues in the CDR3. The V end lost 1 base, the J end lost 0 bases, and 9 bases lay between the germline ends. The CDR3 loop is CSVEGGVYQETQYF. The CDR3 DNA is TGCAGCGTTGAAGGGGGTGTCTACCAAGAGACCCAGTACTTC.

This clonotype was detected many times. J is TRBJ1-1 and V is TRBV28; D is undetermined. Germline V CDR1 and CDR2: MDHEN, SYDVKM. The V and J ends lost 1 base and 3 bases respectively, with 3 bases between them. CDR3 length: 12 residues. Here the CDR3 DNA reads TGTGCCAGCAGTTTATCGTACACTGAAGCTTTCTTT. It yields the protein CASSLSYTEAFF.

This chain uses TRBV20-1 with TRBJ2-3; D call uncertain. CDR1 and CDR2 from the germline V gene are DFQATT and SNEGSKA (reference sequence). CDR3 length equals 15 residues. V was clipped by 6 bases and J by 2 bases, with 18 bases between them. The CDR3 DNA follows: TGCAGTGCGATACCAACCTTCGGTTTCACAGATACGCAGTATTTT. Protein: CSAIPTFGFTDTQYF.

V usage is TRBV9 and J usage is TRBJ2-2, with D maybe TRBD2 (5 bases). The CDR3 extends over 15 amino acids. The V and J ends lost 4 bases and 2 bases respectively, with 12 bases between them. The germline V gene has CDR1 SGDLS and CDR2 YYNGEE. CDR3 bases: TGTGCCAGCAGCACGGACGGGATTAACACCGGGGAGCTGTTTTTT. It encodes CASSTDGINTGELFF.

Many counts were recorded for this clonotype. The V call is TRBV25-1, the J call TRBJ1-1; 7 positions agree with TRBD1. V shed 6 bases and J 4 bases; nucleotides not matched to a gene: 2. This CDR3 is built from 12 residues. Germline assignment: CDR1 MGHDK and CDR2 SYGVNS. The CDR3 protein is CASRSGGTEAFF. CDR3 bases: TGTGCCAGCAGGTCAGGGGGCACTGAAGCTTTCTTT. Complete variable domain (other parts from reference TRBV25-1 and TRBJ1-1): EADIYQTPRYLVIGTGKKITLECSQTMGHDKMYWYQQDPGMELHLIHYSYGVNSTEKGDLSSESTVSRIRTEHFPLTLESARPSHTSQYLCASRSGGTEAFFGQGTRLTVV.

This clonotype was seen at least ten times. The genes are TRBV7-2 and TRBJ1-5, with TRBD1 as a possible D gene (5 bases). This CDR3 has 13 residues. V shed 5 bases and J shed 6 bases, with 11 bases lying between them. The V gene's germline CDR1 is SGHTA and CDR2 FQGNSA. The CDR3 bases are TGTGCCAGCAGCGGGACCGCTAGTCAGCCCCAGCATTTT. Translated, it gives CASSGTASQPQHF.

This clonotype was counted many times. CDR3 DNA: TGTGCCAGCAGCTTCAACCCGACCGGGACTAGGCAAGAGACCCAGTACTTC. Translated, it gives CASSFNPTGTRQETQYF. The genes are TRBV11-3 and TRBJ2-5; 8 nucleotides agree with TRBD2. CDR3 size: 17 residues. Germline CDR1 is SGHNT and CDR2 is YENEEA. V was clipped by 3 bases and J by 2 bases; unmatched bases: 11.

V gene TRBV29-1 combines with J gene TRBJ2-2; the D gene is possibly TRBD2 (6 bases). CDR1 and CDR2 (germline): SQVTM, ANQGSEA. This CDR3 comprises 17 residues. The V gene lost 0 bases and the J gene lost 5 bases, with 19 bases spanning the gap. The CDR3 DNA reads as TGCAGCGTTGAAGATTTCGCTCCGGGACGGGGGACCGGGGAGCTGTTTTTT. It encodes CSVEDFAPGRGTGELFF.

This clonotype was observed a handful of times. V and J are TRBV27 and TRBJ1-1, with TRBD1 identical over 9 bases. The germline V gene has CDR1 MNHEY and CDR2 SMNVEV (reference sequence). The CDR3 runs to 13 residues. Trimming cost V 1 base and J 8 bases; bases outside gene matches: 2. The CDR3 DNA is TGTGCCAGCAGTTTATTGGGGACAGGGGAAGCTTTCTTT. Translation: CASSLLGTGEAFF.

This clonotype was seen a handful of times. This chain connects TRBV20-1 to TRBJ2-5; no clear D. Trimming took off 3 bases at V and 1 base at J, with 27 bases between the two ends. The V gene's germline CDR1 is DFQATT and CDR2 SNEGSKA (reference sequence). CDR3 length: 19 amino acids. The CDR3 DNA reads as TGCAGTGCTAGCCCCTTTGGTAGTAGCTGGACCCTCCGCCAAGAGACCCAGTACTTC. Protein sequence: CSASPFGSSWTLRQETQYF.